These 31 T cell receptor beta chains were all obtained from the same sample, sequenced in a study of prognosis after radiotherapy for stage I lung cancer. Two-round multiplex PCR, the amplification method, yielded TCR beta CDR3 from genomic DNA. Amplification during the initial PCR round employed primers specific to each TRBV and TRBJ gene. TCRdb re-called the multiplex PCR reads through MiXCR, storing one row per CDR3 protein. The top ten hold less than 30% of the sample, which has around 19,000 distinct CDR3 sequences, 55% seen once. The starting material was PBMCs, obtained before or after stereotactic body radiation therapy (not recorded which). The receptors come from a donor over 45 with non-small cell lung cancer.

Details on this clonotype: One end of the junction is discordant with germline, which a read error may explain. The chain links TRBV27 to TRBJ2-2; D unclear. Germline V CDR1 and CDR2: MNHEY, SMNVEV (reference sequence). This CDR3 comprises 15 residues. The CDR3, as DNA: TGTGCCAGCAGACTGGGCAGACTGAACACCGTGGAGCTGTTTTTT. Translating gives CASRLGRLNTVELFF.

V and J are TRBV6-2 or TRBV6-3 and TRBJ1-2, with D uncertain. V was trimmed by 6 bases and J by 2 bases, leaving 10 bases between them. CDR1 and CDR2 (germline): MNHEY, SVGEGT. The CDR3 is 13 amino acids. The DNA for the CDR3 is TGTGCCAGCAGAAGTGAGGGAAACTATGGCTACACCTTC. Translation: CASRSEGNYGYTF.

The rearrangement joins TRBV6-2 or TRBV6-3 to TRBJ1-2; 9 bases are shared with TRBD1. V lost 6 bases and J lost 8; bases outside the gene matches: 10. Germline assignment: CDR1 MNHEY and CDR2 SVGEGT. The CDR3 runs 14 residues. CDR3 sequence: CASRTTGGVRGYTF. CDR3 bases: TGTGCCAGCAGGACCACAGGGGGCGTGAGAGGCTACACCTTC.

This clonotype showed up just once. This chain joins TRBV15 and TRBJ2-7; 9 bases agree with TRBD2. The CDR3 totals 17 residues. The J segment lost 3 bases and the V segment lost 3 bases, leaving 12 bases of the junction unmatched. Germline assignment: CDR1 LNHNV and CDR2 YYDKDF (reference sequence). The CDR3 region is CATSSLGGAGGIYEQYF. In nucleotides, the CDR3 is TGTGCCACCAGCAGTTTAGGCGGAGCGGGAGGAATCTACGAGCAGTACTTC.

As for this clonotype: A read error may produce the germline difference seen at one junction end. The rearrangement uses TRBV27 and TRBJ2-7, with 10 bases matching TRBD2. This CDR3 has 14 residues. The germline CDR1 and CDR2 sequences are MNHEY and SMNVEV (reference sequence). CDR3 nucleotides: TGTGCCAGCGGTTTAGCTAGCGGGAGCTACGATCGGTACTTC. Residues: CASGLASGSYDRYF.

This chain links TRBV3-1 with TRBJ2-3; D is ambiguous. V was pared by 6 bases and J by 2 bases, with 12 bases between. Germline CDR1 LGHDT, CDR2 YNNKEL (reference sequence). The CDR3 totals 14 residues. The CDR3 spells CASRTLPLTDTQYF. The CDR3 region has the DNA TGTGCCAGCAGGACTTTACCACTCACAGATACGCAGTATTTT.

This clonotype was counted at least ten times. CDR3 residues: CASSSALTRGRNEQYF. CDR3 DNA sequence: TGTGCCAGCAGCTCCGCCCTCACTAGAGGTCGGAACGAGCAGTACTTC. V and J are TRBV7-2 and TRBJ2-7; TRBD2 is a possible D gene (5 bases). Germline V CDR1 and CDR2: SGHTA, FQGNSA. The CDR3 is 16 residues long. Between the trimmed V and J ends, which lost 4 bases and 5 bases, there was a span of 21 bases.

V usage is TRBV20-1 and J usage is TRBJ1-6; possible D gene TRBD1, 5 bases. Germline values: CDR1 DFQATT, CDR2 SNEGSKA (reference sequence). The V and J ends lost 2 bases and 7 bases respectively, with 18 bases between them. The CDR3 sequence is 16 residues long. For the CDR3, the DNA is TGCAGTGCTAGACCCGGGGGTGTGATCTCGAATTCACCCCTCCACTTT. It codes for CSARPGGVISNSPLHF.

For this clonotype: A read error may produce the germline difference seen at one junction end. This chain connects TRBV28 to TRBJ2-7; 7 nucleotides match TRBD2. The CDR3 totals 11 residues. Germline loops: CDR1 MDHEN, CDR2 SYDVKM. Here the CDR3 reads CVISWGGPGNF. The CDR3 bases are TGTGTCATCAGCTGGGGAGGGCCGGGGAACTTC.

This clonotype was detected many times. This chain joins TRBV12-3 or TRBV12-4 and TRBJ1-1; D unclear. V lost 6 bases to trimming and J lost 4 bases, with 18 bases between them. The CDR3 spans 15 residues. The chain's CDR3 is CASSHGGARSTEAFF. The CDR3 DNA is TGTGCCAGCAGCCACGGAGGTGCTAGGAGCACTGAAGCTTTCTTT.

As to this clonotype: One base away lies a much larger clone, so this may be a sequencing read error. CDR3 protein: CASSYSAGTVGGYTF. CDR3 nucleotides: TGTGCCAGCAGTTACTCGGCCGGGACAGTCGGCGGCTACACCTTC. The V gene is TRBV6-6, the J gene TRBJ1-2; 7 nucleotides match TRBD1. CDR1 is MNHNY, CDR2 SVGAGI, per germline (reference sequence). Unmatched junction bases numbered 9, after V lost 0 bases and J lost 8 bases. The CDR3 has 15 residues.

Remarks on this clonotype: No conserved phenylalanine or tryptophan ends this CDR3, so it is likely a read error. The chain links TRBV6-2 or TRBV6-3 to TRBJ2-1; 8 bases match TRBD2. Germline CDR1 is MNHEY and CDR2 is SVGEGT. V shed 5 bases and J 12 bases; nucleotides not matched to a gene: 18. The CDR3 contains 16 residues. CDR3 in DNA: TGTGCCAGCAGTGACCTACCGGGACTAGGGGTATCGGTGCAGTTCCTC. Its protein product is CASSDLPGLGVSVQFL.

This clonotype was counted a few times. The V call is TRBV7-9, the J call TRBJ2-5, with 8 positions matching TRBD2. After removal of 0 bases from V and 5 bases from J, the junction contained 8 bases not matched to a gene. CDR3 length: 16 amino acids. Germline-derived CDR1 and CDR2 are SEHNR and FQNEAQ (reference sequence). The CDR3 nucleotides read TGTGCCAGCAGCTTAGCCCCGGGAGGCGGGAGGGAGACCCAGTACTTC. Amino acid sequence: CASSLAPGGGRETQYF.

This clonotype was seen more than once but under ten times. A read error is possible here, since a much larger clone lies one base away. The J gene is TRBJ1-4, the V gene TRBV5-5; D may be TRBD1 (5 bases). V was cut by 3 bases and J by 2 bases, with 11 bases left in between. Per germline, CDR1 SGHKS and CDR2 YYEKEE (reference sequence). This CDR3 comprises 15 residues. The CDR3 DNA reads TGTGCCAGCAGCTCCAGGGCCGCGACTAATGAAAAACTGTTTTTT. Residues: CASSSRAATNEKLFF. The full variable domain, with the rest looked up from reference TRBV5-5 and TRBJ1-4, is DAGVTQSPTHLIKTRGQQVTLRCSPISGHKSVSWYQQVLGQGPQFIFQYYEKEERGRGNFPDRFSARQFPNYSSELNVNALLLGDSALYLCASSSRAATNEKLFFGSGTQLSVL.

The V gene is TRBV11-2, the J gene TRBJ2-7, with 8 bases lining up with TRBD2. Trimming removed 6 bases from V and 6 bases from J; junction bases left unmatched: 13. The CDR3 has 15 amino acids. Germline CDR1 SGHAT, CDR2 FQNNGV. This CDR3 reads CASSYSSGGGSEQYF. The CDR3 DNA reads TGTGCCAGCAGTTACTCCTCCGGGGGGGGCTCCGAGCAGTACTTC.

The rearrangement joins TRBV19 to TRBJ1-2, with D unresolved. This CDR3 spans 17 amino acids. The germline V and J ends were trimmed by 6 bases and 0 bases, with 20 bases remaining between them. Germline V gene data show CDR1 as LNHDA and CDR2 as SQIVND (reference sequence). CDR3 in DNA: TGTGCCAGTAGCCCATTCCAGGTGTTGATAGCTAACTATGGCTACACCTTC. Protein: CASSPFQVLIANYGYTF.

This clonotype showed up many times. The V call is TRBV7-7, the J call TRBJ2-1, with TRBD2 matching over 7 bases. The CDR3 sequence is 14 residues long. V shed 11 bases, J shed 5 bases, and the junction held 12 bases outside the gene matches. Germline lookup yields CDR1 SSHAT and CDR2 FNYEAQ (reference sequence). The CDR3 DNA is TGTGCCTCCGGTATGCGGGAGACCGACAATGAGCAGTTCTTC. Translated, it gives CASGMRETDNEQFF.

This clonotype showed up many times. V and J are TRBV15 and TRBJ2-5; D is uncertain. CDR1 and CDR2 from the germline V gene are LNHNV and YYDKDF (reference sequence). V gave up 0 bases and J gave up 2 bases, with 7 bases separating them. CDR3 length: 14 residues. In nucleotides, the CDR3 is TGTGCCACCAGCAGAGATTTGGCTCAAGAGACCCAGTACTTC. This encodes CATSRDLAQETQYF.

V and J are TRBV20-1 and TRBJ2-7; D is undetermined. Germline CDR1 DFQATT, CDR2 SNEGSKA (reference sequence). Trimming shortened V by 4 bases and J by 7 bases, and 11 bases separated the two germline ends. This CDR3 is 11 amino acids long. CDR3 amino acids: CSAMLGLEQYF. CDR3 DNA: TGCAGTGCTATGTTGGGGTTGGAGCAGTACTTC.

V is TRBV18 and J is TRBJ2-3; D possibly corresponds to TRBD2 (6 bases). Looked up from germline, CDR1 is KGHSH and CDR2 is LQKENI. Trimming pared 2 bases from V and 4 bases from J, leaving 13 bases between. The CDR3 is made up of 15 amino acids. The CDR3 DNA follows: TGTGCCAGCTCACCAGGTGCCGGGAGTGCAGATACGCAGTATTTT. Its translation: CASSPGAGSADTQYF.

This clonotype was counted ten times or more. The gene calls are TRBV12-3 or TRBV12-4 and TRBJ1-4; 8 bases are shared with TRBD1. This CDR3 comprises 15 residues. With 3 bases clipped from V and 7 bases from J, the junction kept 7 bases outside the gene matches. The CDR3, as DNA: TGTGCCAGCAGTTTTCGTGGACAGGGAGGTGAAAAACTGTTTTTT. It codes for CASSFRGQGGEKLFF.

This clonotype was observed once. A clone one base away is much larger, so this may be a read error. The chain carries TRBV2 and TRBJ1-1; D gene ambiguous. Germline loops: CDR1 SNHLY, CDR2 FYNNEI. V lost 7 bases and J lost 2, with 11 bases in between. CDR3 length equals 13 residues. CDR3 in DNA: TGTGCCAGCACAGGCCGAGATAACACTGAAGCTTTCTTT. This sequence encodes CASTGRDNTEAFF.

The V call is TRBV2, the J call TRBJ2-7; 7 nucleotides line up with TRBD2. V was clipped by 3 bases and J by 4 bases; unmatched bases: 9. CDR3 length equals 15 residues. Germline V gene sequence: CDR1 SNHLY, CDR2 FYNNEI. This chain's CDR3 is CASSEVSGGGYEQYF. CDR3 bases: TGTGCCAGCAGTGAGGTATCGGGAGGTGGTTACGAGCAGTACTTC.

CDR3 in DNA: TGTGCCAGCACCGAGGACGTTCAGCCCCAGCATTTT. This encodes CASTEDVQPQHF. The chain is built from TRBV6-2 or TRBV6-3 and TRBJ1-5; D unresolved. Trimming stripped 7 bases from V and 6 bases from J, with 10 bases between. The CDR3 covers 12 residues. Looked up from germline, CDR1 is MNHEY and CDR2 is SVGEGT.

To note about this clonotype: At one end the junction does not follow the germline gene, possibly because of a read error. The rearrangement links TRBV24-1 to TRBJ2-3, with TRBD2 identical over 9 bases. The CDR3 length is 16 residues. Germline V gene data show CDR1 as KGHDR and CDR2 as SFDVKD. The CDR3: CVTSDPSGKSIDTQYF. DNA for the CDR3: TGTGTCACCAGTGACCCTAGCGGGAAGTCAATAGATACGCAGTATTTT.

This chain links TRBV7-2 with TRBJ2-7, with D unresolved. The CDR3 consists of 15 residues. Germline values: CDR1 SGHTA, CDR2 FQGNSA. Trimming took off 1 base at V and 3 bases at J, with 13 bases between the two ends. The CDR3 nucleotides are TGTGCCAGCAGCTTAGTGGGCGGCAGTTACTACGAGCAGTACTTC. Translated, it gives CASSLVGGSYYEQYF.

The V gene is TRBV19, the J gene TRBJ1-5; D may be TRBD1 (5 bases). Per germline, CDR1 LNHDA and CDR2 SQIVND (reference sequence). CDR3 length equals 13 residues. The V and J ends lost 4 bases and 3 bases respectively, with 7 bases between them. The CDR3 sequence: CASSRGFNQPQHF. The CDR3, as DNA: TGTGCCAGTAGTAGGGGGTTCAATCAGCCCCAGCATTTT.

Regarding this clonotype: One base separates it from a far larger clone, so it is likely a read error. CDR3 coding DNA: TGTGCCAGCAGTTCAGAAGCCCCCGGAAAGTGGGTAAATGAGCAGTTCTTC. It yields the protein CASSSEAPGKWVNEQFF. V is TRBV6-4 and J is TRBJ2-1, with unresolved D. The CDR3 consists of 17 residues. Per germline, CDR1 MRHNA and CDR2 SNTAGT. Trimming stripped 5 bases from V and 7 bases from J, with 24 bases between.

The chain joins TRBV5-1 to TRBJ1-2, with D perhaps TRBD1 (5 bases). Germline CDR1 and CDR2: SGHRS and YFSETQ. The CDR3 is 16 amino acids. Trimming removed 5 bases from V and 5 bases from J, with 22 bases in between. CDR3 region: CASSFSAAGSVYGYTF. The DNA for the CDR3 is TGCGCCAGCAGTTTCAGTGCGGCAGGGTCCGTTTATGGCTACACCTTC.

DNA of the CDR3: TGCGCCAGCAGCTTGGTTGGGACCTCCTCCTACAATGAGCAGTTCTTC. It is translated as CASSLVGTSSYNEQFF. This sequence joins TRBV5-1 and TRBJ2-1; D assignment may be TRBD1 or TRBD2 (5 bases each). The CDR3 totals 16 residues. V lost 0 bases, J lost 0 bases, and 10 bases lay in between. The V gene's germline CDR1 is SGHRS and CDR2 YFSETQ.

This clonotype was counted at least ten times. A much larger clone sits a single nucleotide away, making a read error possible. V and J are TRBV6-1 and TRBJ1-2; D may be TRBD1 (6 bases). The CDR3 extends over 12 amino acids. Germline CDR1 is MNHNS and CDR2 is SASEGT. The DNA of the CDR3 is TGTGCCAGCAGTTTCGACGGTGGGGGCTACGCCTTC. It specifies CASSFDGGGYAF.